What follows are 24 T cell receptor beta chains derived from one specimen sequenced in a study of OX40 agonist ivuxolimab in advanced cancers. Here immunoSEQ multiplex PCR was the method, and the copy in TCRdb shows in-frame clones only, minus some. In the table there are some 57,000 clones, approximately 77% of which are singletons. This material consisted of CD4+ or CD8+ T cells sorted from blood, taken in a trial of the OX40 agonist ivuxolimab. The receptors come from an adult with an advanced solid tumor such as melanoma, head and neck, liver or kidney cancer.

The V gene is TRBV11-2, the J gene TRBJ1-4; D remains ambiguous. Germline V CDR1 and CDR2: SGHAT, FQNNGV. The ends were cut back, 3 bases at V and 8 bases at J, with 7 bases in the middle. This CDR3 has 12 residues. The CDR3 DNA reads TGTGCCAGCAGCTTGGTGGAGGAAAAACTGTTTTTT. Encoded protein: CASSLVEEKLFF.

The chain couples TRBV30 to TRBJ1-3; D is ambiguous. The length of the CDR3 is 17 residues. Trimming pared 0 bases from V and 0 bases from J, leaving 15 bases between. Germline CDR1 reads GTSNPN; CDR2 reads SVGIG (reference sequence). The CDR3 DNA reads TGTGCCTGGAGTGTACCCCGGTTTGGGAGCTCTGGAAACACCATATATTTT. Translation gives CAWSVPRFGSSGNTIYF.

A single count supports this clone. This rearrangement joins TRBV10-3 to TRBJ1-3; unclear D gene. This CDR3 has 15 amino acids. From germline, CDR1 is ENHRY and CDR2 SYGVKD. The germline V and J ends were trimmed by 0 bases and 0 bases, with 6 bases remaining between them. CDR3 in DNA: TGTGCCATCAGTGAGTCTGGGAGCTCTGGAAACACCATATATTTT. Amino acid sequence: CAISESGSSGNTIYF.

This clone was seen only a few times. The genes are TRBV19 and TRBJ1-5; perhaps TRBD1 as D (5 bases). CDR1 and CDR2 from the germline V gene are LNHDA and SQIVND (reference sequence). Trimming took off 4 bases at V and 0 bases at J, with 19 bases between the two ends. CDR3 length equals 18 residues. DNA for the CDR3: TGTGCCAGTAGTACCGAGGGACCGGGACTAAATAGCAATCAGCCCCAGCATTTT. It encodes CASSTEGPGLNSNQPQHF.

This rearrangement joins TRBV14 to TRBJ2-1; the D gene could be TRBD1 or TRBD2 (6 bases each). Germline assignment: CDR1 SGHDN and CDR2 FVKESK. The CDR3 runs to 15 residues. The V end was cut by 1 base, the J end by 4 bases, with 11 bases between. The CDR3 bases are TGTGCCAGCAGCCAAGGGCGCGGGACATACAATGAGCAGTTCTTC. Amino acid sequence: CASSQGRGTYNEQFF.

V gene TRBV9 combines with J gene TRBJ1-1; no firm D call. V lost 0 bases and J lost 1, with 7 bases in between. The CDR3 spans 14 residues. Germline loops: CDR1 SGDLS, CDR2 YYNGEE. CDR3 sequence (DNA): TGTGCCAGCAGCGTAGGGGCAGGGAACACTGAAGCTTTCTTT. This codes for CASSVGAGNTEAFF.

The chain carries TRBV5-4 and TRBJ2-7; TRBD1 agrees at 9 bases. V was pared by 3 bases and J by 6 bases, with 7 bases of the junction left unmatched. The CDR3 totals 14 residues. Germline values: CDR1 SGHNT, CDR2 YYREEE (reference sequence). CDR3 residues: CASSWGQGQGEQYF. The CDR3 DNA is TGTGCCAGCAGCTGGGGACAGGGCCAGGGCGAGCAGTACTTC. Filled out from reference TRBV5-4 and TRBJ2-7, the complete variable domain reads ETGVTQSPTHLIKTRGQQVTLRCSSQSGHNTVSWYQQALGQGPQFIFQYYREEENGRGNFPPRFSGLQFPNYSSELNVNALELDDSALYLCASSWGQGQGEQYFGPGTRLTVT.

The chain combines TRBV7-9 with TRBJ1-3; D uncertain. Germline values: CDR1 SEHNR, CDR2 FQNEAQ (reference sequence). The ends were cut back, 2 bases at V and 4 bases at J, with 12 bases in the middle. This CDR3 is 15 amino acids long. The CDR3: CASSLLLTRGNTIYF. The DNA of the CDR3 is TGTGCCAGCAGCTTACTCCTAACGAGGGGAAACACCATATATTTT.

The chain combines TRBV7-2 with TRBJ2-1; D is ambiguous. CDR1 is SGHTA and CDR2 is FQGNSA in the germline V gene. CDR3 length: 14 residues. The ends were cut back, 8 bases at V and 0 bases at J, with 11 bases in the middle. The CDR3 sequence: CASLDTSSYNEQFF. CDR3 nucleotides: TGTGCCAGCCTAGATACCAGCTCCTACAATGAGCAGTTCTTC.

The rearrangement uses TRBV6-5 and TRBJ2-5; 9 bases are shared with TRBD1. CDR1 and CDR2 from the germline V gene are MNHEY and SVGAGI. Germline trimming cut 4 bases from V and 5 bases from J; bases unmatched to any gene: 5. This CDR3 is built from 14 residues. The CDR3 DNA reads as TGTGCCAGCAGTTCAACAGGGGGCCGGGAGACCCAGTACTTC. As protein: CASSSTGGRETQYF.

This chain links TRBV11-2 with TRBJ2-3, with 13 bases aligning to TRBD2. This CDR3 spans 19 amino acids. V dropped 1 base and J dropped 2; count of bases not matched to a gene: 9. From germline, CDR1 is SGHAT and CDR2 FQNNGV. The CDR3 bases are TGTGCCAGCAGCTTAGTTGTCGGACTAGCGGGGGCCTACACAGATACGCAGTATTTT. Translating it yields CASSLVVGLAGAYTDTQYF.

This clone was seen once. The chain joins TRBV10-3 to TRBJ1-5; D is unresolved. Germline loops: CDR1 ENHRY, CDR2 SYGVKD. V gave up 6 bases and J gave up 7 bases, with 16 bases separating them. There are 14 residues in the CDR3. CDR3: CAISRTGFGQPQHF. CDR3 coding DNA: TGTGCCATCAGCCGGACGGGTTTCGGGCAGCCCCAGCATTTT.

This clone occurred once. V usage is TRBV1 and J usage is TRBJ2-4; the D call of TRBD2 is as the table states it, not checked on the DNA. TRBV1 is a listed pseudogene. The CDR3 spans 15 residues. The CDR3, as DNA: TGCACCAGCATGTATGGGAGGGAGGCCAAAAACATTCAGTACTTC. Residues: CTSMYGREAKNIQYF.

The CDR3 coding sequence is TGTGCCACGACAGGGACTTACTCCTATGGCTACACCTTC. This gives the protein CATTGTYSYGYTF. The V and J genes are TRBV25-1 and TRBJ1-2; 7 bases map to TRBD1. V gave up 10 bases and J gave up 4 bases; unmatched junction bases: 9. The CDR3 has 13 amino acids. The germline V gene encodes CDR1 MGHDK and CDR2 SYGVNS.

The chain recombines TRBV27 with TRBJ2-7; possibly TRBD1 or TRBD2 for D (5 bases each). The germline V gene has CDR1 MNHEY and CDR2 SMNVEV (reference sequence). Trimming shortened V by 2 bases and J by 6 bases, and 20 bases separated the two germline ends. The CDR3 length is 16 residues. CDR3 in amino acids: CASSLMAGTDLGEQYF. Written as DNA, the CDR3 is TGTGCCAGCAGTTTAATGGCCGGGACGGACCTTGGCGAGCAGTACTTC.

This sequence joins TRBV7-2 and TRBJ1-5; tentatively, D is TRBD1 (6 bases). CDR3 size: 14 residues. Trimming took 1 base from V and 7 from J, leaving 11 bases between them. Germline-derived CDR1 and CDR2 are SGHTA and FQGNSA. The CDR3 sequence is CASSLEGVWQPQHF. The CDR3 DNA reads TGTGCCAGCAGCTTAGAGGGGGTTTGGCAGCCCCAGCATTTT.

J is TRBJ2-3 and V is TRBV5-4, with D unclear. Germline V gene data show CDR1 as SGHNT and CDR2 as YYREEE (reference sequence). V lost 4 bases to trimming and J lost 0 bases, with 15 bases between them. The CDR3 length is 16 residues. The chain's CDR3 is CASSLLRQASTDTQYF. The CDR3 DNA sequence: TGTGCCAGCAGCCTACTAAGACAAGCTAGCACAGATACGCAGTATTTT.

This chain links TRBV5-4 with TRBJ2-7; 7 nucleotides agree with TRBD2. Per germline, CDR1 SGHNT and CDR2 YYREEE (reference sequence). With 3 bases clipped from V and 4 bases from J, the junction kept 10 bases outside the gene matches. The CDR3 runs to 15 residues. DNA for the CDR3: TGTGCCAGCAGCTGGGGGGGGTCCGGGTCGTACGAGCAGTACTTC. It translates to CASSWGGSGSYEQYF.

This chain uses TRBV6-1 with TRBJ2-5, with 7 bases identical to TRBD1. The CDR3 is made up of 15 amino acids. Germline values: CDR1 MNHNS, CDR2 SASEGT. V was clipped by 7 bases and J by 6 bases; unmatched bases: 14. CDR3 region: CASNLLGRGMQTQYF. The CDR3 DNA follows: TGTGCCAGCAACTTACTCGGCAGGGGGATGCAGACCCAGTACTTC.

This clone was seen just once. The rearrangement links TRBV23-1 to TRBJ2-3; 15 bases line up with TRBD2. TRBV23-1 qualifies as an ORF whose function is uncertain. J lost 6 bases, V lost 6 bases, and 7 bases had no gene match. This CDR3 spans 16 amino acids. The CDR3 is CASRTGLAGGNDTQYF. For the CDR3, the DNA is TGCGCCAGCAGGACGGGACTAGCGGGAGGCAATGATACGCAGTATTTT.

The rearrangement links TRBV5-6 to TRBJ1-2, with D hard to call. Germline V gene data show CDR1 as SGHDT and CDR2 as YYEEEE. The CDR3 totals 14 residues. Trimming took off 0 bases at V and 5 bases at J, with 11 bases between the two ends. CDR3 amino acids: CASSLGRPTYGYTF. In nucleotides, the CDR3 is TGTGCCAGCAGCTTGGGCCGGCCTACTTATGGCTACACCTTC.

The J gene is TRBJ2-2, the V gene TRBV11-2; D gene uncertain. Trimming left V 7 bases short and J 1 base short, with 13 bases between. Germline CDR1 SGHAT, CDR2 FQNNGV. The CDR3 is 15 residues long. In DNA form, the CDR3 reads TGTGCCAGCACCCAAGGCCCTCTGAACACCGGGGAGCTGTTTTTT. Translation: CASTQGPLNTGELFF. Using reference TRBV11-2 and TRBJ2-2 for the parts outside the CDR3, the full variable domain is EAGVAQSPRYKIIEKRQSVAFWCNPISGHATLYWYQQILGQGPKLLIQFQNNGVVDDSQLPKDRFSAERLKGVDSTLKIQPAKLEDSAVYLCASTQGPLNTGELFFGEGSRLTVL.

The rearrangement joins TRBV2 to TRBJ2-7, with TRBD2 identical over 12 bases. Germline-derived CDR1 and CDR2 are SNHLY and FYNNEI. After removal of 2 bases from V and 1 base from J, the junction contained 18 bases not matched to a gene. The CDR3 sequence is 21 residues long. Here the CDR3 DNA reads TGTGCCAGCAGTGAACGGACTAGCGGGATCGGAAGAAGTCCCGAATCCTACGAGCAGTACTTC. Amino acids: CASSERTSGIGRSPESYEQYF.

The DNA for the CDR3 is TGTGCCTGGAGTGTACAAGAGACCCAGTACTTC. It codes for CAWSVQETQYF. V and J are TRBV30 and TRBJ2-5, with no clear D. There are 11 residues in the CDR3. V lost 0 bases, J lost 2 bases, and 1 base lay in between. Per the germline V gene, CDR1 is GTSNPN and CDR2 is SVGIG (reference sequence).